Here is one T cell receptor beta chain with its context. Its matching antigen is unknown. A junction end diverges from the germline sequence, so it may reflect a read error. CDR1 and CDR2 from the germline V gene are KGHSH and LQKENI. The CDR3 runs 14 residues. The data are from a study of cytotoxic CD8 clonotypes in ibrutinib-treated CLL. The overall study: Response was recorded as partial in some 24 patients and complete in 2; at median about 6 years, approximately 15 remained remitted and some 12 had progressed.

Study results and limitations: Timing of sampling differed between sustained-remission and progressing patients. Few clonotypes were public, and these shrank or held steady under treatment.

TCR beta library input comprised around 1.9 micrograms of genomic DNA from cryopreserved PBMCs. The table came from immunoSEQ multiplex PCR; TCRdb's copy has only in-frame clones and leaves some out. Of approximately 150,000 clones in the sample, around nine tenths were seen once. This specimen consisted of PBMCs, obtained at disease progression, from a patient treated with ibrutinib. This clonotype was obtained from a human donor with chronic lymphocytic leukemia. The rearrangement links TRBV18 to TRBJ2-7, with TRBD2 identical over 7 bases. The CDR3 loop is CASSGGEGTPPSDF. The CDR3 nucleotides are TGTGCCAGCTCAGGGGGGGAGGGGACGCCCCCATCGGACTTC.